This T cell receptor beta chain was profiled in a study of shared clonotypes between healthy human individuals. Assay execution took place at the deep level. Using immunoSEQ multiplex PCR, the repertoire was profiled, and TCRdb retains in-frame clones only, with some absent. The data contain more than 400,000 clones, 65% to 85% of them singletons. Every donor was a Caucasian adult from Nashville, Tennessee. Without sorting, samples used 75 million to 100 million PBMCs for genomic DNA. Germline V lookup: CDR1 SGHRS, CDR2 YFSETQ. The junction had 7 bases not matched to a gene; V was cut back by 4 bases and J by 2 bases. The CDR3 sequence is 15 residues long.

Input material: PBMCs. The clonotype comes from a woman between 40 and 55 years old in good health. Some clones in this sample may be carry-over from other donors' samples. The chain uses TRBV5-1 and TRBJ2-3, with 7 bases matching TRBD2. The CDR3 bases are TGCGCCAGCAGCCCTGAAGGGAGGGCCACAGATACGCAGTATTTT. It is translated as CASSPEGRATDTQYF.